This T cell receptor beta chain was identified during a study of OX40 agonist ivuxolimab in advanced cancers. CDR1 MDHEN and CDR2 SYDVKM come from the germline V gene. The V end lost 9 bases, the J end lost 4 bases, and 22 bases lay between the germline ends. This CDR3 comprises 16 residues. The protocol was immunoSEQ multiplex PCR, while the TCRdb copy is restricted to in-frame clones and leaves out a portion. The top ten clones hold about 1.2% of a sample with roughly 110,000 clones, less than 95% of them seen once. The sample consisted of CD4+ or CD8+ T cells sorted from blood, taken in a trial of the OX40 agonist ivuxolimab. The receptor's source is an adult with an advanced solid tumor such as melanoma, head and neck, liver or kidney cancer. V and J are TRBV28 and TRBJ2-1; D is perhaps TRBD2 (6 bases). This CDR3 is CASRGWEEISYNEQFF. The CDR3 coding sequence is TGTGCCAGTCGGGGGTGGGAGGAAATTAGTTACAATGAGCAGTTCTTC.